These 10 T cell receptor beta chains came from one sample sequenced in a study of tumor-infiltrating lymphocytes in primary liver carcinoma. Total RNA amounting to around 450 ng was the source from which TCR beta cDNA was made with a constant-region primer. Nested multiplex PCR, run for three rounds with slightly modified ARM-PCR, yielded TCR beta libraries. Two initial PCR rounds of roughly 10 cycles each paired TRBV1-TRBV30 forward primers with a C-beta reverse primer. TCRdb re-derived calls from the multiplex PCR reads in MiXCR, one entry per CDR3 protein. Of about 200,000 distinct CDR3 sequences listed, approximately 80% are singletons. From unsorted bulk tissue weighing about 17-30 mg, DNA and RNA were co-extracted. Input material: tumor tissue from primary liver carcinoma. The receptors were gathered from a man aged 40-49 years with primary liver carcinoma and hepatitis B virus infection.

Notes on this clonotype: This may come from a read error, since a much larger clone is one base off. This chain connects TRBV28 to TRBJ2-6, with 8 bases matching TRBD2. This CDR3 is 15 amino acids long. CDR1 MDHEN and CDR2 SYDVKM come from the germline V gene. The CDR3 nucleotides are TGTGTCAGCACGGGGGGGAACTCTGGGGCCAACGTCCTGACTTTC. This encodes CVSTGGNSGANVLTF.

In the case of this clonotype: Germline is not matched at one junction end, which may reflect a read error. The chain combines TRBV5-1 with TRBJ1-5; 8 bases are shared with TRBD1. The CDR3 runs to 16 residues. Germline lookup yields CDR1 SGHRS and CDR2 YFSETQ. This CDR3 reads CASSWGEQGGNQHQHF. In DNA form, the CDR3 reads TGCGCCAGCAGCTGGGGGGAACAGGGGGGAAATCAGCACCAGCATTTT.

Concerning this clonotype itself: A read error may produce the germline difference seen at one junction end. CDR3 amino acids: CASSLERIPNEKLFF. The CDR3 DNA reads as TGTGCCAGCAGCCTAGAACGGATTCCTAATGAAAAACTATTTTTT. This chain connects TRBV4-2 to TRBJ1-4, with D unclear. Germline CDR1 reads LGHNA; CDR2 reads YNFKEQ. The CDR3 sequence is 15 residues long.

This clonotype was picked up one time. Relative to the germline gene, one junction end is altered; a read error may explain this. This rearrangement joins TRBV6-2 or TRBV6-3 to TRBJ1-2, with 7 bases lining up with TRBD1. Germline V gene lookup returns CDR1 MNHEY and CDR2 SVGEGT. The CDR3 extends over 12 amino acids. CDR3: CASGQGVGGYNF. DNA for the CDR3: TGTGCCAGCGGCCAGGGGGTCGGCGGCTACAATTTC.

On this clonotype itself: Germline and junction disagree at one end, which may indicate a read error. V is TRBV28 and J is TRBJ2-7; the D gene is possibly TRBD2 (6 bases). Germline CDR1 is MDHEN and CDR2 is SYDVKM. The CDR3 runs 16 residues. Here the CDR3 DNA reads TGTGCCAACAGTTCACCCTCCCGGACTAATTCCTACGAGCAGTACTTC. Translation: CANSSPSRTNSYEQYF.

In the case of this clonotype: A junction boundary mismatches the germline segment, possibly from a read error. The J gene is TRBJ2-1, the V gene TRBV11-3; D ambiguous. The closer fit of TRBJ2-7 to the DNA end suggests the J call may be wrong. This CDR3 is 15 amino acids long. CDR1 SGHNT and CDR2 YENEEA come from the germline V gene. The CDR3 protein is CVSSPLFAESKEQYF. CDR3 nucleotide sequence: TGTGTCAGCAGCCCCCTATTTGCTGAGAGCAAAGAGCAGTACTTC.

Note on this clonotype: A much larger clonotype is one base distant, so this may be a read error. This chain links TRBV5-1 with TRBJ1-2, with a tentative D call TRBD1 (5 bases). Germline V gene lookup returns CDR1 SGHRS and CDR2 YFSETQ. CDR3 length equals 15 residues. The V end was cut by 0 bases, the J end by 2 bases, with 11 bases between. CDR3 in amino acids: CASSLVSAGNYGYTF. DNA of the CDR3: TGCGCCAGCAGCTTGGTCTCGGCAGGGAACTATGGCTACACCTTC.

This clonotype was seen only once. Relative to the germline gene, one junction end is altered; a read error may explain this. The V call is TRBV6-1, the J call TRBJ2-1; TRBD2 might be the D (6 bases). Germline CDR1 is MNHNS and CDR2 is SASEGT. This CDR3 is built from 16 residues. This chain's CDR3 is CGSTPYLSGGYNERFF. Here the CDR3 DNA reads TGTGGCAGTACCCCTTATCTTAGCGGAGGCTACAATGAGCGGTTCTTC.

As to this clonotype: One junction end does not reproduce the germline sequence, and a read error may be involved. The V call is TRBV29-1, the J call TRBJ2-1; the match to TRBD2 covers 15 bases. CDR3 length: 16 residues. Per germline, CDR1 SQVTM and CDR2 ANQGSEA. Written as DNA, the CDR3 is TGCATCGTTGAACCGTCCGGGACTAGCGGGAGGAATGGGCAGTTCTTC. Residues: CIVEPSGTSGRNGQFF.

As for this clonotype: The junction differs from germline at one of its ends, possibly a read error. The chain carries TRBV12-3 or TRBV12-4 and TRBJ1-1, with D possibly matching TRBD1 (6 bases). The CDR3 totals 13 residues. CDR3 amino acids: CTSSNSGAAEAFF. The CDR3 DNA is TGTACCAGCAGTAATTCAGGGGCCGCTGAAGCTTTCTTT.